Below are 6 T cell receptor beta chains sequenced from a single sample in a study of shared clonotypes between healthy human individuals. Measured with immunoSEQ multiplex PCR; TCRdb has only the in-frame clones, and not every one. The profile shows a few million clones, more than 80% of them singletons. Material for sequencing was naive CD4+ T cells sorted from blood. Subset of the sample: CD45RA+ positively selected. The receptors stem from a man younger than 35 in good health.

CDR3 in amino acids: CASSLIMVLAGVKDTQYF. The CDR3 region has the DNA TGTGCCAGCAGCTTAATAATGGTTCTAGCGGGAGTTAAAGATACGCAGTATTTT. This chain connects TRBV7-2 to TRBJ2-3; 10 nucleotides line up with TRBD2. V gave up 2 bases and J gave up 5 bases; unmatched junction bases: 13. The CDR3 has 18 residues. Germline CDR1 and CDR2: SGHTA and FQGNSA.

J is TRBJ2-7 and V is TRBV4-1; 7 positions agree with TRBD1. Germline trimming cut 4 bases from V and 0 bases from J; bases unmatched to any gene: 9. Germline values: CDR1 MGHRA, CDR2 YSYEKL. The CDR3 is 16 residues long. The CDR3 region is CASSREGGLNSYEQYF. In DNA, the CDR3 is TGCGCCAGCAGCCGAGAAGGGGGCCTGAACTCCTACGAGCAGTACTTC.

The J gene is TRBJ1-2, the V gene TRBV28; 8 bases match TRBD1. The CDR3 is 16 residues long. In germline, CDR1 is MDHEN, CDR2 SYDVKM. Trimming removed 6 bases from V and 0 bases from J; junction bases left unmatched: 9. The CDR3 sequence: CASSRNGQGANYGYTF. DNA of the CDR3: TGTGCCAGCAGCCGCAACGGACAGGGCGCTAACTATGGCTACACCTTC.

This clone is a singleton in its sample. The germline gene is not matched at one end of the junction; a read error may be the cause. The chain couples TRBV6-6 to TRBJ1-2; D might be TRBD1 (6 bases). This CDR3 region has 11 residues. Germline V gives CDR1 MNHNY, CDR2 SVGAGI (reference sequence). Here the CDR3 DNA reads TGTGCCAGCAGCCAGGACAGTTTTTCTATCTTC. Translated, it gives CASSQDSFSIF.

This rearrangement joins TRBV18 to TRBJ1-2; 7 bases map to TRBD1. The CDR3 is made up of 14 amino acids. The V gene's germline CDR1 is KGHSH and CDR2 LQKENI. Germline trimming cut 2 bases from V and 6 bases from J; bases unmatched to any gene: 6. The DNA for the CDR3 is TGTGCCAGCTCACCAAATACAGGGGAAGATGGCTACACCTTC. It encodes CASSPNTGEDGYTF.

Concerning this clone itself: The sample contains more than one DNA sequence encoding this CDR3. J is TRBJ2-7 and V is TRBV14; maybe TRBD2 (6 bases). Germline V gene lookup returns CDR1 SGHDN and CDR2 FVKESK. CDR3 length: 14 residues. V was trimmed by 3 bases and J by 1 base, leaving 10 bases between them. Written as DNA, the CDR3 is TGTGCCAGCAGCCAGGTGGGGGGATCCTACGAGCAGTACTTC. Translating it yields CASSQVGGSYEQYF. The full variable domain, rest sourced from reference TRBV14 and TRBJ2-7, is EAGVTQFPSHSVIEKGQTVTLRCDPISGHDNLYWYRRVMGKEIKFLLHFVKESKQDESGMPNNRFLAERTGGTYSTLKVQPAELEDSGVYFCASSQVGGSYEQYFGPGTRLTVT.